The next 7 T cell receptor beta chains were all read from a single sample in a study of T cell repertoires in cytomegalovirus infection. MiXCR, applied by TCRdb to the reads, yields one record per CDR3 protein. The profile covers some 270,000 distinct CDR3 sequences, with about 20% appearing a single time and 15% to 20% taken by the ten largest. No antigen has been identified for these receptors. The sequences come from cultured PBMCs, collected from culture after CMV antigen stimulation. These receptors were collected from a human donor in good health (CMV status not recorded). Some clones in this sample may be carry-over from other donors' samples.

V gene TRBV2 combines with J gene TRBJ2-5; 7 nucleotides agree with TRBD2. This CDR3 contains 15 residues. Germline trimming cut 4 bases from V and 5 bases from J; bases unmatched to any gene: 10. In germline, CDR1 is SNHLY, CDR2 FYNNEI. The CDR3 DNA reads TGTGCCAGCAGTGGCGGGAGTGGAGGCCGGGAGACCCAGTACTTC. It specifies CASSGGSGGRETQYF.

Many counts were recorded for this clonotype. The chain has TRBV7-2 and TRBJ2-2, with D uncertain. This CDR3 is 12 amino acids long. Trimming cost V 1 base and J 8 bases, with 5 bases left between them. The germline V gene has CDR1 SGHTA and CDR2 FQGNSA. The CDR3, as DNA: TGTGCCAGCAGCTTAGGTTCTGGGGAGCTGTTTTTT. Translating gives CASSLGSGELFF.

The gene calls are TRBV7-2 and TRBJ2-7; D is undetermined. Germline CDR1 and CDR2: SGHTA and FQGNSA. The V end lost 2 bases, the J end lost 0 bases, and 8 bases lay between the germline ends. The CDR3 is 14 residues long. The chain's CDR3 is CASSLNFHSYEQYF. The CDR3 DNA reads TGTGCCAGCAGCTTAAATTTCCACTCCTACGAGCAGTACTTC.

This clonotype turned up a few times. The chain employs TRBV4-1 and TRBJ2-2; the D gene is possibly TRBD1 (5 bases). From germline, CDR1 is MGHRA and CDR2 YSYEKL. The V end lost 3 bases, the J end lost 5 bases, and 7 bases lay between the germline ends. The CDR3 loop spans 13 amino acids. CDR3 loop: CASSHRVTGELFF. The CDR3 DNA reads TGCGCCAGCAGCCACAGGGTAACCGGGGAGCTGTTTTTT.

The chain has TRBV7-3 and TRBJ2-2; D may be TRBD1 (5 bases). This CDR3 region has 14 residues. Deletions cut 5 bases from V and 4 bases from J, with 11 bases between. Per the germline V gene, CDR1 is SGHTA and CDR2 is FQGTGA. CDR3 coding DNA: TGTGCCAGCAGCCCCCAGACAGCCACCGGGGAGCTGTTTTTT. Amino acid sequence: CASSPQTATGELFF.

This clonotype showed up just once. The chain has TRBV9 and TRBJ2-3; TRBD2 matches 9 bases. Germline values: CDR1 SGDLS, CDR2 YYNGEE. The ends lost 4 bases at V and 7 bases at J; junction bases unmatched: 10. The CDR3 runs to 15 residues. CDR3 region: CASSLGISGSNTQYF. CDR3 sequence (DNA): TGTGCCAGCAGCCTCGGTATTAGCGGGAGTAATACGCAGTATTTT.

This clonotype was seen a few times. CDR3 residues: CASSGLAGDGAGELFF. CDR3 bases: TGTGCCAGCAGTGGACTAGCGGGAGATGGAGCCGGGGAGCTGTTTTTT. The chain recombines TRBV28 with TRBJ2-2; 13 nucleotides align to TRBD2. After removal of 5 bases from V and 6 bases from J, the junction contained 6 bases not matched to a gene. The CDR3 has 16 residues. Germline V gene data show CDR1 as MDHEN and CDR2 as SYDVKM. Filled out from reference TRBV28 and TRBJ2-2, the complete variable domain reads DVKVTQSSRYLVKRTGEKVFLECVQDMDHENMFWYRQDPGLGLRLIYFSYDVKMKEKGDIPEGYSVSREKKERFSLILESASTNQTSMYLCASSGLAGDGAGELFFGEGSRLTVL.